This TCR beta chain comes out of a study of cytomegalovirus exposure and HLA in healthy donors. Turning to this clone: Its target is unknown.

The protocol was immunoSEQ multiplex PCR, while the TCRdb copy is restricted to in-frame clones and leaves out a portion. The table has approximately 100,000 clones, approximately 88% seen once. The validation cohort, a group of around 130 subjects, included the donors and was separate from the roughly 670-subject first cohort. Points from the study as a whole: The study recorded 160 or so TCR beta chains that were cytomegalovirus-associated. For most TCR sequences rarity was the rule, although some public TCRs occurred in many donors. In the 130 or so validation repertoires, under 95% of cluster scores exceeded 0, per a later analysis.

The CDR3 has 15 amino acids. J was trimmed by 7 bases and V by 1 base; bases with no gene match: 8. The V gene's germline CDR1 is SGHRS and CDR2 YFSETQ. Sequencing input: PBMCs. The sequence was collected from a woman aged 25 to 39 in good health and CMV-seronegative. This chain connects TRBV5-1 to TRBJ2-7; 10 bases are shared with TRBD1. The CDR3 DNA reads as TGCGCCAGCAGCTTGATCGGACAGGGGGAGGGGGAGCAGTACTTC. It is translated as CASSLIGQGEGEQYF.